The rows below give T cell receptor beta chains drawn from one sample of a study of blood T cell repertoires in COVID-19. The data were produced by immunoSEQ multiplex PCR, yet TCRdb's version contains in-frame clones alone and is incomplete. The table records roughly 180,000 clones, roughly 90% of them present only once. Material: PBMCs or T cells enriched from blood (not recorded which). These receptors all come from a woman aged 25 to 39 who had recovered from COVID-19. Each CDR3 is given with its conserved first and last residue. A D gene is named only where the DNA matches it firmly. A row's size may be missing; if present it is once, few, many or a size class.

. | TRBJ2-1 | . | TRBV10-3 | CAISDPPYNEQFF | TGTGCCATCAGTGACCCTCCTTACAATGAGCAGTTCTTC
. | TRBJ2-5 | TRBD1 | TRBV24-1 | CATSAYRGETQYF | TGTGCCACCAGTGCCTACAGGGGGGAGACCCAGTACTTC
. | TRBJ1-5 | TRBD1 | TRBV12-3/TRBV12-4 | CASRGQGLGPQHF | TGTGCCAGCAGAGGACAGGGGCTGGGGCCCCAGCATTTT
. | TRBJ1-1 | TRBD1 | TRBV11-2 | CASSSESGTGRTEAFF | TGTGCCAGCAGCTCTGAATCCGGGACAGGGAGGACTGAAGCTTTCTTT
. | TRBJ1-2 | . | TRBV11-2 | CASSPYMEDYGYTF | TGTGCCAGCAGCCCGTACATGGAGGACTATGGCTACACCTTC
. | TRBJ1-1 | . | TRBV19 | CATKKGPGTLERGAFF | TGTGCCACTAAAAAAGGACCTGGGACTTTAGAAAGAGGGGCTTTCTTT
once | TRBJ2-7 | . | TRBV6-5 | CASRSTGTNYEQYF | TGTGCCAGCAGATCAACCGGGACAAACTACGAGCAGTACTTC
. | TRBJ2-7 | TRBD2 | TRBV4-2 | CASSQVTGGFYEQYF | TGTGCCAGCAGCCAAGTGACGGGAGGATTTTACGAGCAGTACTTC
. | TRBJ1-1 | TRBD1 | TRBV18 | CASSPETGVNTEAFF | TGTGCCAGCTCACCGGAGACAGGGGTGAACACTGAAGCTTTCTTT
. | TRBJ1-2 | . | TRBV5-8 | CASSLPGQVYGYTF | TGTGCCAGCAGCTTACCGGGACAAGTCTATGGCTACACCTTC
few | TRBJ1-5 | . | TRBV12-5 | CASGLPPGVGQPQHF | TGTGCTAGTGGTTTGCCGCCAGGCGTTGGACAGCCCCAGCATTTT
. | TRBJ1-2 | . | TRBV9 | CASSHRQGSLYGYTF | TGTGCCAGCAGCCACCGTCAGGGGTCCCTCTATGGCTACACCTTC
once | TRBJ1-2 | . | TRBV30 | CAYSGEPYGYTF | TGTGCCTACTCGGGGGAGCCTTATGGCTACACCTTC
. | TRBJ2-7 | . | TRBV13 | CASSLGERESYEQYF | TGTGCCAGCAGCTTGGGTGAAAGGGAGTCCTACGAGCAGTACTTC
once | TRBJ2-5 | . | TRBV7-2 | CASSRALSQETQYF | TGTGCCAGCAGCAGAGCGCTCAGCCAAGAGACCCAGTACTTC
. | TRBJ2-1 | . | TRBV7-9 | CASSSTRDYNEQFF | TGTGCCAGCAGCTCGACTAGGGATTACAATGAGCAGTTCTTC
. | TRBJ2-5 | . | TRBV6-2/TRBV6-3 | CASSYPTPQETQYF | TGTGCCAGCAGTTACCCGACTCCCCAAGAGACCCAGTACTTC
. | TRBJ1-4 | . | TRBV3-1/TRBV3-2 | CASSPHEGSNEKLFF | TGTGCCAGCAGCCCCCATGAGGGCTCTAATGAAAAACTGTTTTTT
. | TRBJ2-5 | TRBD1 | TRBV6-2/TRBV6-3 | CASSYGGQIQETQYF | TGTGCCAGCAGTTACGGGGGACAGATCCAAGAGACCCAGTACTTC
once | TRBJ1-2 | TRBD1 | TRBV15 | CATSRDLLTGGSGYGYTF | TGTGCCACCAGCAGAGACCTACTGACAGGGGGCAGCGGCTATGGCTACACCTTC
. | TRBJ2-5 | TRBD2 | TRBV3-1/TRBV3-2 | CASSQDVGAGGKTQYF | TGTGCCAGCAGCCAAGATGTAGGGGCGGGAGGGAAGACCCAGTACTTC
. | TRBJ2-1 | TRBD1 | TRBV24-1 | CATSVAGGANEQFF | TGTGCCACCAGTGTCGCAGGGGGCGCGAATGAGCAGTTCTTC
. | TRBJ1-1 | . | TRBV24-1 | CATSDLNPQGMNTEAFF | TGTGCCACCAGTGACCTGAACCCACAGGGCATGAACACTGAAGCTTTCTTT
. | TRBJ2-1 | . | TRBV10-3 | CAISELANEQFF | TGTGCCATCAGTGAACTAGCCAATGAGCAGTTCTTC
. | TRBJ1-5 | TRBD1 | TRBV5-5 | CASRSGQGGWPQHF | TGTGCCAGCAGGTCGGGACAGGGAGGGTGGCCCCAGCATTTT
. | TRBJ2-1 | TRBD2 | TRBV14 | CASSLASGRGYNEQFF | TGTGCCAGCAGCCTAGCCAGCGGGAGGGGTTACAATGAGCAGTTCTTC
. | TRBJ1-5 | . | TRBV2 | CASSIDSGNQPQHF | TGTGCCAGCAGCATCGACAGCGGCAATCAGCCCCAGCATTTT
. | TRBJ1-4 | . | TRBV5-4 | CASSLQGTNEKLFF | TGTGCCAGCAGCTTACAGGGTACTAATGAAAAACTGTTTTTT
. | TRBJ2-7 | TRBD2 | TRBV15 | CATSKSYSGSAPYEQYF | TGTGCCACCAGCAAGTCCTATAGCGGGTCGGCGCCCTACGAGCAGTACTTC
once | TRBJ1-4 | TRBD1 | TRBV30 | CAWSGDRGKKLFF | TGTGCCTGGAGTGGTGACAGGGGAAAAAAACTGTTTTTT
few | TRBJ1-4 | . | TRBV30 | CAWNSQPTNEKLFF | TGTGCCTGGAACAGCCAGCCAACTAATGAAAAACTGTTTTTT
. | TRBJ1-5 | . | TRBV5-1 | CASSLLPGSNQPQHF | TGCGCCAGCAGCTTGTTACCAGGTAGCAATCAGCCCCAGCATTTT
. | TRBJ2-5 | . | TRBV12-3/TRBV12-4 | CASSLGRETQYF | TGTGCCAGCAGTTTAGGGAGGGAGACCCAGTACTTC
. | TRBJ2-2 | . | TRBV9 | CASSTRTSGTGELFF | TGTGCCAGCAGCACACGTACCTCAGGGACCGGGGAGCTGTTTTTT
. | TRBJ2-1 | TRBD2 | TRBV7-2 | CASSPTLAGGPHNEQFF | TGTGCCAGCAGCCCCACGTTAGCGGGAGGGCCTCACAATGAGCAGTTCTTC
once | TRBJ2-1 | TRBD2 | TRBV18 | CASSPLTSGYNEQFF | TGTGCCAGCTCACCACTTACTAGCGGGTACAATGAGCAGTTCTTC
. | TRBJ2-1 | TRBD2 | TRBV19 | CASSLAGAYNEQFF | TGTGCCAGTAGTCTAGCGGGAGCTTACAATGAGCAGTTCTTC
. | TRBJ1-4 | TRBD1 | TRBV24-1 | CATSDPGTANEKLFF | TGTGCCACCAGTGACCCCGGGACAGCAAATGAAAAACTGTTTTTT
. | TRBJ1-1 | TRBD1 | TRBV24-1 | CATSDGGQGSTEAFF | TGTGCCACCAGTGATGGCGGACAGGGTTCCACTGAAGCTTTCTTT
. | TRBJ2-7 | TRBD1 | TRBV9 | CASSVAETGLDEQYF | TGTGCCAGCAGCGTAGCTGAGACAGGGCTCGACGAGCAGTACTTC
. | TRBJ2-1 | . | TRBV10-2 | CASTNTRSAYNEQFF | TGCGCCAGCACTAATACCAGGTCAGCCTACAATGAGCAGTTCTTC
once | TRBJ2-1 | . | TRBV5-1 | CASSHVVGHEQFF | TGCGCCAGCAGCCACGTCGTGGGGCATGAGCAGTTCTTC
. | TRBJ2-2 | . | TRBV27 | CASSFAGNTGELFF | TGTGCCAGCAGTTTTGCAGGGAACACCGGGGAGCTGTTTTTT
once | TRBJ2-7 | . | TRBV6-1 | CASSEEGRVYEQYF | TGTGCCAGCAGTGAAGAGGGCAGGGTCTACGAGCAGTACTTC
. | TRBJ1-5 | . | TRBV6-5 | CASSYGGEGQPQHF | TGTGCCAGCAGTTACGGGGGGGAGGGTCAGCCCCAGCATTTT
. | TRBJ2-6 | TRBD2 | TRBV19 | CASSRTSGRTGANVLTF | TGTGCCAGTAGTCGGACTAGCGGGAGGACTGGGGCCAACGTCCTGACTTTC
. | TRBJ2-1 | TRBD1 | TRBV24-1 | CATSRTGVNEQFF | TGTGCCACGAGCCGGACAGGGGTCAATGAGCAGTTCTTC
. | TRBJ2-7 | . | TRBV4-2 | CASSRDKGGVYEQYF | TGTGCCAGCAGCCGTGATAAGGGGGGGGTTTACGAGCAGTACTTC
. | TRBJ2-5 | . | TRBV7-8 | CASSARQLETQYF | TGTGCCAGCAGCGCCCGACAGTTAGAGACCCAGTACTTC
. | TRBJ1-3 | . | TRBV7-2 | CASSLGGGGNTIYF | TGTGCCAGCAGCTTAGGCGGGGGCGGAAACACCATATATTTT
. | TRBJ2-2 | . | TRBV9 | CASSVGGTPMTGELFF | TGTGCCAGCAGCGTAGGAGGGACTCCGATGACCGGGGAGCTGTTTTTT
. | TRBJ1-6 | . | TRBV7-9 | CASSLGARAYNSPLHF | TGTGCCAGCAGCTTGGGGGCACGGGCCTATAATTCACCCCTCCACTTT
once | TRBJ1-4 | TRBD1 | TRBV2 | CASSVTGRNEKLFF | TGTGCCAGCAGTGTGACAGGGCGGAATGAAAAACTGTTTTTT
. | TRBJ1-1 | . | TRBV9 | CASSVDLGDTEAFF | TGTGCCAGCAGCGTAGACCTAGGGGACACTGAAGCTTTCTTT